This T cell receptor beta chain emerged from a study of response to subunit inactivated influenza vaccine. Via MiXCR, TCRdb re-called the RT-PCR reads, giving one row per CDR3 protein. Of around 530,000 distinct CDR3 sequences in the sample, 16% were seen once. The clonotype was recovered from a man between 50 and 69 years old who received an inactivated influenza vaccine. The sample here was CD4+ T cells sorted from PBMCs, taken less than 30 months after vaccination.

CDR3 loop: CSARGGAGLGVTGELFF. CDR3 coding DNA: TGCAGTGCTAGAGGAGGGGCGGGTTTAGGGGTCACCGGGGAGCTGTTTTTT. J is TRBJ2-2 and V is TRBV20-1, with D possibly called TRBD1 or TRBD2 (5 bases each). The CDR3 is 17 amino acids. Trimming stripped 1 base from V and 4 bases from J, with 19 bases between. CDR1 and CDR2 (germline): DFQATT, SNEGSKA (reference sequence).